The 14 T cell receptor beta chains given below trace back to one sample, sequenced in a study of blood T cell repertoires in COVID-19. Generated by immunoSEQ multiplex PCR, the TCRdb table keeps only in-frame clones and is missing some. This repertoire shows 200,000 to 250,000 clones, 85% found once; its top ten account for about 2.4%. Material: peripheral blood. The receptor set was obtained from a woman between 70 and 85 years old with COVID-19, enrolled during active disease.

About this clone: One end of the junction is discordant with germline, which a read error may explain. In DNA, the CDR3 is TGTGCTAGCAGCTTGCCTCCGGGACAGGGCTATTCACCCCTCCACTTT. Protein: CASSLPPGQGYSPLHF. The V and J genes are TRBV7-7 and TRBJ1-6, with 9 bases aligning to TRBD1. The CDR3 runs to 16 residues. Germline V lookup: CDR1 SSHAT, CDR2 FNYEAQ (reference sequence).

The V gene is TRBV18, the J gene TRBJ2-7; tentatively, D is TRBD1 (6 bases). This CDR3 has 14 amino acids. Per germline, CDR1 KGHSH and CDR2 LQKENI. Trimming stripped 3 bases from V and 3 bases from J, with 12 bases between. The CDR3 coding sequence is TGTGCCAGCTCACCGTCCCGGGACATCTACGAGCAGTACTTC. Its translation: CASSPSRDIYEQYF.

The V gene is TRBV18, the J gene TRBJ1-2; 7 bases agree with TRBD1. This CDR3 region has 13 residues. The J segment lost 5 bases and the V segment lost 4 bases, leaving 4 bases of the junction unmatched. Germline V gene data show CDR1 as KGHSH and CDR2 as LQKENI. CDR3 region: CASSQGADYGYTF. CDR3 DNA sequence: TGTGCCAGCTCACAGGGGGCGGATTATGGCTACACCTTC.

The chain uses TRBV10-3 and TRBJ1-5; D may be TRBD1 (5 bases). The CDR3 runs to 14 residues. Deletions cut 4 bases from V and 4 bases from J, with 11 bases between. Per the germline V gene, CDR1 is ENHRY and CDR2 is SYGVKD. CDR3 sequence reads: CAISGQGWNQPQHF. In nucleotides, the CDR3 is TGTGCCATCAGTGGGCAGGGATGGAATCAGCCCCAGCATTTT.

Only one count was recorded for this clone. The J gene is TRBJ1-2, the V gene TRBV11-3, with 9 bases lining up with TRBD1. The CDR3 has 16 amino acids. Trimming cost V 3 bases and J 8 bases; bases outside gene matches: 13. Germline loops: CDR1 SGHNT, CDR2 YENEEA. CDR3 DNA sequence: TGTGCCAGCAGCTTTGGTCGGGACGGGACAGGGAACGGCTACACCTTC. Translated, it gives CASSFGRDGTGNGYTF.

The chain couples TRBV19 to TRBJ1-6; possibly TRBD1 for D (6 bases). There are 18 residues in the CDR3. Germline lookup yields CDR1 LNHDA and CDR2 SQIVND (reference sequence). V was trimmed by 5 bases and J by 15 bases, leaving 32 bases between them. The DNA of the CDR3 is TGTGCCAGTAGTCTACTACCGGCCCGGACAGTTCCCCCTACGTTCCTCCACTTT. This codes for CASSLLPARTVPPTFLHF.

V usage is TRBV11-2 and J usage is TRBJ1-1, with D perhaps TRBD1 (6 bases). The germline gives CDR1 SGHAT, CDR2 FQNNGV. CDR3 length: 14 amino acids. V lost 5 bases and J lost 1, with 11 bases in between. Written as DNA, the CDR3 is TGTGCCAGCAGCCCCCTGACAGGGAACACTGAAGCTTTCTTT. This codes for CASSPLTGNTEAFF.

The chain is built from TRBV7-2 and TRBJ2-1, with a tentative D call TRBD2 (7 bases). Germline V gene sequence: CDR1 SGHTA, CDR2 FQGNSA. The V end was cut by 6 bases, the J end by 6 bases, with 15 bases between. This CDR3 is 14 amino acids long. The CDR3 sequence is CASSRGGASNEQFF. DNA for the CDR3: TGTGCCAGCAGTCGTGGGGGGGCTAGCAATGAGCAGTTCTTC.

The rearrangement uses TRBV4-2 and TRBJ1-2; TRBD1 agrees at 11 bases. Germline V gene data show CDR1 as LGHNA and CDR2 as YNFKEQ. V lost 0 bases and J lost 1; bases outside the gene matches: 10. CDR3 length: 19 residues. The CDR3: CASSQDQGTGGPFNYGYTF. As DNA, the CDR3 is TGTGCCAGCAGCCAAGATCAAGGGACAGGGGGTCCCTTTAACTATGGCTACACCTTC.

The CDR3: CSIEDSTYEAFF. The CDR3 DNA reads as TGCAGCATCGAGGACAGTACCTATGAAGCTTTCTTT. The V and J genes are TRBV29-1 and TRBJ1-1, with a tentative D call TRBD1 (6 bases). The germline V gene has CDR1 SQVTM and CDR2 ANQGSEA. The CDR3 totals 12 residues. Trimming cost V 8 bases and J 7 bases, with 17 bases left between them.

The genes are TRBV5-4 and TRBJ2-1, with TRBD1 identical over 10 bases. The trim removed 6 bases at V and 4 bases at J, leaving 10 bases unmatched. The CDR3 has 16 residues. CDR1 is SGHNT, CDR2 YYREEE, per germline (reference sequence). CDR3 sequence: CASIPQGQGIYNEQFF. The CDR3 DNA reads as TGTGCCAGCATCCCCCAGGGACAGGGGATTTACAATGAGCAGTTCTTC.

This clone was recorded only once. The rearrangement joins TRBV5-1 to TRBJ2-1, with unresolved D. CDR1 and CDR2 from the germline V gene are SGHRS and YFSETQ. CDR3 length equals 11 residues. V lost 4 bases, J lost 6 bases, and 5 bases lay in between. The DNA of the CDR3 is TGCGCCAGCAGCCGGTTCAATGAGCAGTTCTTC. It yields the protein CASSRFNEQFF.

The count of this clone is one. This chain links TRBV5-8 with TRBJ2-7, with 7 bases that match TRBD1. There are 16 residues in the CDR3. Trimming cost V 0 bases and J 1 base; bases outside gene matches: 7. CDR1 and CDR2 (germline): SGHTS, YDEGEE. The CDR3 DNA reads TGTGCCAGCAGCTTGGCTGCGGCAGGGGGTTCCTACGAGCAGTACTTC. Encoded protein: CASSLAAAGGSYEQYF. Complete variable domain (other parts from reference TRBV5-8 and TRBJ2-7): EAGVTQSPTHLIKTRGQQATLRCSPISGHTSVYWYQQALGLGLQFLLWYDEGEERNRGNFPPRFSGRQFPNYSSELNVNALELEDSALYLCASSLAAAGGSYEQYFGPGTRLTVT.

The table lists this clone with a count of one. The rearrangement links TRBV29-1 to TRBJ2-1, with D maybe TRBD2 (6 bases). Trimming left V 6 bases short and J 9 bases short, with 21 bases between. The V gene's germline CDR1 is SQVTM and CDR2 ANQGSEA. The CDR3 length is 14 residues. The CDR3 DNA reads as TGCAGCGTGGTTCCGGGACTTATTACGGGTGAGCAGTTCTTC. It yields the protein CSVVPGLITGEQFF.